This T cell receptor (beta chain) is drawn from a study of T cells expressing NK-cell markers. Overall study context: Sorted CD3+CD56+NKG2C+, CD3+CD56+NKG2C- and CD3+CD56-NKG2C+ T-cell subsets were beta-chain profiled. The sequencing cohort of eight donors included seven HCMV-seropositive individuals and one seronegative individual.

CDR1 and CDR2 (germline): SGHRS, YFSETQ. The CDR3 is 13 amino acids. TCRdb reprocessed the 5' RACE reads and reports one entry per CDR3 protein, with no DNA. The sample table sets out about 460,000 distinct CDR3 sequences. Material for sequencing was blood T cells: a sorted CD56 or NKG2C T cell subset, CD4+ or CD8+ T cells, or bulk PBMC T cells (not recorded which). The J gene is TRBJ2-2, the V gene TRBV5-1. The receptor comes from a woman aged 50 to 65 in good health. CDR3 amino acids: CASSPTPPGELFF.